These T cell receptor beta chains were read from a single sample in a study of blood T cell repertoires in COVID-19. The method was immunoSEQ multiplex PCR; TCRdb's version includes in-frame clones alone and lacks a portion of them. The sample lists about 73,000 clones; 65% to 85% were seen once. Sequenced sample: peripheral blood. These receptor sequences come from a human donor in a cohort sampled during active COVID-19. CDR3s include the opening cysteine and the closing phenylalanine or tryptophan. Fields, in order: V gene, J gene, clone size, CDR3 length, CDR3 protein. Some rows have no size entry. The others give once, few or many, or a class for an expanded clone.

V: TRBV21-1; J: TRBJ2-6; size: once; length: 17; CDR3: CASSSNRSSSGANVLTF
V: TRBV6-1; J: TRBJ2-1; size: few; length: 18; CDR3: CASSVASSGGVYYNEQFF
V: TRBV5-4; J: TRBJ2-7; size: NA; length: 13; CDR3: CASSLGFQGLEYF
V: TRBV28; J: TRBJ1-5; size: NA; length: 13; CDR3: CATLSGGDQPQHF
V: TRBV3-1/TRBV3-2; J: TRBJ2-5; size: NA; length: 16; CDR3: CASSLRQTYQEETQYF
V: TRBV5-1; J: TRBJ2-7; size: NA; length: 14; CDR3: CASSLGQGVHEQYF
V: TRBV6-1; J: TRBJ1-3; size: once; length: 15; CDR3: CASSENRFSGNTIYF
V: TRBV28; J: TRBJ1-1; size: NA; length: 15; CDR3: CASCPVGRVATEAFF
V: TRBV18; J: TRBJ1-3; size: NA; length: 15; CDR3: CASSPGTGSWNTIYF
V: TRBV2; J: TRBJ2-7; size: NA; length: 11; CDR3: CASSGVGEQYF
V: TRBV2; J: TRBJ1-2; size: NA; length: 13; CDR3: CASKGGNNYGYTF
V: TRBV7-2; J: TRBJ1-5; size: NA; length: 13; CDR3: CASSYNSNQPQHF
V: TRBV7-9; J: TRBJ2-7; size: many; length: 16; CDR3: CASSSERQGPGYEQYF
V: TRBV6-6; J: TRBJ2-1; size: once; length: 13; CDR3: CASSPGYYNEQFF
V: TRBV13; J: TRBJ2-3; size: NA; length: 14; CDR3: CASSLERGTDTQYF
V: TRBV9; J: TRBJ2-5; size: few; length: 16; CDR3: CASSRTTGGAAETQYF
V: TRBV19; J: TRBJ2-1; size: once; length: 15; CDR3: CASSIGGGSYNEQFF